In its sample, the clone carrying this TCR beta chain was seen once. V was pared by 5 bases and J by 5 bases, with 6 bases of the junction left unmatched. Germline V CDR1 and CDR2: SGHTA, FQGNSA. CDR3 length: 16 amino acids. The data derive from a study of blood T cell repertoires in COVID-19. Study context: Material from acute and convalescent COVID-19 was sourced from the United States, Italy and Spain.

Produced via immunoSEQ multiplex PCR; TCRdb's table is partial and in-frame only. The sample lists about 170,000 clones, about 90% seen once, with about 1.2% in the top ten. Input material: PBMCs or T cells enriched from blood (not recorded which). This clonotype originated in a human donor with acute COVID-19. The donor label of this sample is uncertain. The chain carries TRBV7-2 and TRBJ2-2, with 12 bases that match TRBD2. CDR3 amino acids: CASSPRLAGVTGELFF. The CDR3 nucleotides read TGTGCCAGCAGCCCCAGACTAGCGGGGGTGACCGGGGAGCTGTTTTTT.